This T cell receptor beta chain was sequenced for a study of blood T cells in healthy people across ages. Study-wide points: Considered underestimates were the diversity estimates obtained from one million T cells. Observed TCR beta diversity showed a strong correlation with the percentage of naive T cells as measured by flow cytometry.

Primed by a sample-barcoded 5' primer and a J-beta primer mix, a second PCR proceeded for about 6 to 12 cycles. TCRdb used MiXCR to reprocess the 5' RACE reads, holding one entry per CDR3 protein. The sample carries some 730,000 distinct CDR3 sequences, roughly 20% recorded once. Approximately 10 milliliters of peripheral blood were drawn from each donor into EDTA-treated tubes. Comments on this clonotype: Its matching antigen is unknown.

The receptor was isolated from a man in his 70s in good health. Sample: blood.

CDR3 coding DNA: TGCAGCGTTGAAGATCAAGTTGGGGCCACAGATACGCAGTATTTT. This gives the protein CSVEDQVGATDTQYF. V usage is TRBV29-1 and J usage is TRBJ2-3, with D maybe TRBD1 (5 bases). The CDR3 has 15 amino acids. V dropped 0 bases and J dropped 2 bases, with 12 bases sitting between them. Germline lookup yields CDR1 SQVTM and CDR2 ANQGSEA.